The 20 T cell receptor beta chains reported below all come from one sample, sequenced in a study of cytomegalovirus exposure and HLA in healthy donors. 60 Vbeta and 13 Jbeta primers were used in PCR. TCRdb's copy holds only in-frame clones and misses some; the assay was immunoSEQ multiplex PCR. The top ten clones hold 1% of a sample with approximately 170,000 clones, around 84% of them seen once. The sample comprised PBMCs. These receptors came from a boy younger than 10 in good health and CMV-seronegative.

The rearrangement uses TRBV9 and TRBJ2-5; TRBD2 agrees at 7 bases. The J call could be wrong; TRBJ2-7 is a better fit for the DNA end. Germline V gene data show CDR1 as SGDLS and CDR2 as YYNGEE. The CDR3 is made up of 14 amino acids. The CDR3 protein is CASSASGNSYEQYF. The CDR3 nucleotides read TGTGCCAGCAGCGCCAGCGGGAATTCCTACGAGCAGTACTTC.

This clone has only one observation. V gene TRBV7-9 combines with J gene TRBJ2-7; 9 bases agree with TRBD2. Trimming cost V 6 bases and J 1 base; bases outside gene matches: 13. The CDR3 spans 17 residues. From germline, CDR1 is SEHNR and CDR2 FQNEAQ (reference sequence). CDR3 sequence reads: CASRTPIASGVSYEQYF. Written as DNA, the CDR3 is TGTGCCAGCAGAACGCCCATTGCTAGCGGGGTATCCTACGAGCAGTACTTC.

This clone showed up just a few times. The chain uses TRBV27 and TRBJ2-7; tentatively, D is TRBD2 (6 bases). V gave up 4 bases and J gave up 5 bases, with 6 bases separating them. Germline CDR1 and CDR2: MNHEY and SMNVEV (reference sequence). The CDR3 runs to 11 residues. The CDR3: CASSSGDEQYF. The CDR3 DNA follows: TGTGCCAGCAGTTCGGGGGACGAGCAGTACTTC.

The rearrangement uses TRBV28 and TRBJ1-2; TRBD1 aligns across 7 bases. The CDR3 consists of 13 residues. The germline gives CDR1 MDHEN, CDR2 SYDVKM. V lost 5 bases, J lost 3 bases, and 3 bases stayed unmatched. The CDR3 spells CASSRTGDYGYTF. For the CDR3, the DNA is TGTGCCAGCAGTCGTACAGGGGACTATGGCTACACCTTC.

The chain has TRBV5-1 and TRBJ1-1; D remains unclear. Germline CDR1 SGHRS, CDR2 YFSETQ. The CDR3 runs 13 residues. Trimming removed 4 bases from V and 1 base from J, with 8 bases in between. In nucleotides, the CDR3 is TGCGCCAGCAGCGCCGGTTGGAACACTGAAGCTTTCTTT. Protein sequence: CASSAGWNTEAFF.

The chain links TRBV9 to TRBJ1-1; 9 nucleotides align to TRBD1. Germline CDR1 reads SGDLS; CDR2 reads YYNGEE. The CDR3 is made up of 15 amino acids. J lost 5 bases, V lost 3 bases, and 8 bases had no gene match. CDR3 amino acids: CASSAGDRAKTEAFF. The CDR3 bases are TGTGCCAGCAGCGCTGGGGACAGGGCGAAGACTGAAGCTTTCTTT.

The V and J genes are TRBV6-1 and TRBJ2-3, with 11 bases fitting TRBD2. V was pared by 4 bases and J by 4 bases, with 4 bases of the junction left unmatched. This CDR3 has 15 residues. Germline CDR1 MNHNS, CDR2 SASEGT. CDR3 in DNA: TGTGCCAGCAGTGCTACTAGCGGGGGCGCAGATACGCAGTATTTT. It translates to CASSATSGGADTQYF.

The CDR3 is CASSLTSGGTNTGELFF. Here the CDR3 DNA reads TGTGCCAGCAGCCTAACTAGCGGGGGGACAAACACCGGGGAGCTGTTTTTT. This chain connects TRBV11-2 to TRBJ2-2; 12 bases line up with TRBD2. Per germline, CDR1 SGHAT and CDR2 FQNNGV. Unmatched junction bases numbered 6, after V lost 5 bases and J lost 2 bases. There are 17 residues in the CDR3.

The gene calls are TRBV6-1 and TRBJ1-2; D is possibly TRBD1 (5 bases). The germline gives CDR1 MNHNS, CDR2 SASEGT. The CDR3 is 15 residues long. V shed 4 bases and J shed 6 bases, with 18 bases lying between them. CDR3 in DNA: TGTGCCAGCAGTGCATTGTCAGGGATGAAAGATGGCTACACCTTC. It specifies CASSALSGMKDGYTF.

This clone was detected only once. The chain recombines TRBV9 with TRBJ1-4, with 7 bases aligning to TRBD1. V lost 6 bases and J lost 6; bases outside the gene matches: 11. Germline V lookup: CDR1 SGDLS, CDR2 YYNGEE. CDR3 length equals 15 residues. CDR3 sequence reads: CASTGSSGGYEKLFF. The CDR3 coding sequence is TGTGCCAGCACCGGATCTTCAGGGGGTTATGAAAAACTGTTTTTT.

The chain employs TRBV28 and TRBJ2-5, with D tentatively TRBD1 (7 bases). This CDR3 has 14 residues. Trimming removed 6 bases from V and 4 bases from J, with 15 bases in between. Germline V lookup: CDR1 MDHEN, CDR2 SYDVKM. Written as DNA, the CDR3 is TGTGCCAGCAGCCTCCGACAGGGAGGAGAGACCCAGTACTTC. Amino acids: CASSLRQGGETQYF.

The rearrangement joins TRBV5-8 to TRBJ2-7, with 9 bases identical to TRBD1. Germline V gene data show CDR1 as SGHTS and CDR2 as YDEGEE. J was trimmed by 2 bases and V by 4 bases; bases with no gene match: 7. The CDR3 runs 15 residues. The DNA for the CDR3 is TGTGCCAGCAGCCTGTGGGGACAGGGTACCTACGAGCAGTACTTC. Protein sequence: CASSLWGQGTYEQYF.

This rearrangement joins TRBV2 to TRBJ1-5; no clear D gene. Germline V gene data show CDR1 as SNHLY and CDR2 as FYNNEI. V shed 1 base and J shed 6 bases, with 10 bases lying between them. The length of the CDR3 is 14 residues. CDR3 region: CASSEGGVSQPQHF. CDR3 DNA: TGTGCCAGCAGTGAAGGCGGGGTCAGTCAGCCCCAGCATTTT. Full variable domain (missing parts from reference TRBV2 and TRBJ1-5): EPEVTQTPSHQVTQMGQEVILRCVPISNHLYFYWYRQILGQKVEFLVSFYNNEISEKSEIFDDQFSVERPDGSNFTLKIRSTKLEDSAMYFCASSEGGVSQPQHFGDGTRLSIL.

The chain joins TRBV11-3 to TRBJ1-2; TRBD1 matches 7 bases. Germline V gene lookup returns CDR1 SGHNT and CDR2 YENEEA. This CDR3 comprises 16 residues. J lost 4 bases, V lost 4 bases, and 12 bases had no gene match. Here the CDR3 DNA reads TGTGCCAGCAGCTCAAACGGCCCGGACAGGCGCTATGGCTACACCTTC. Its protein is CASSSNGPDRRYGYTF.

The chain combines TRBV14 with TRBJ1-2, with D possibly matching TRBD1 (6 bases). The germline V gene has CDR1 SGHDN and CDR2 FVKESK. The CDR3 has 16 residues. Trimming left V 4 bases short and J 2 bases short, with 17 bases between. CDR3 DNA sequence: TGTGCCAGCAGCCCCTTCAACAGGGACGGGAACTATGGCTACACCTTC. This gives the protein CASSPFNRDGNYGYTF.

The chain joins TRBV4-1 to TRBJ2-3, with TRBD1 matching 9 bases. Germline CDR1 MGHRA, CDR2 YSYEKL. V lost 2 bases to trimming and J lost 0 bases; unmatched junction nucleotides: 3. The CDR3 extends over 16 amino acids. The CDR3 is CASSQYDRGSTDTQYF. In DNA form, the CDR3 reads TGCGCCAGCAGCCAATACGACAGGGGGAGCACAGATACGCAGTATTTT.

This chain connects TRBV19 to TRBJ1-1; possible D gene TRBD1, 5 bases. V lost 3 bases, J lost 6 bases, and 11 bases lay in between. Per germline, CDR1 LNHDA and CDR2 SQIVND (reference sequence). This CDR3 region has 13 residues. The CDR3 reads CASSMLQGSEAFF. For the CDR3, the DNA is TGTGCCAGTAGTATGCTTCAGGGATCTGAAGCTTTCTTT. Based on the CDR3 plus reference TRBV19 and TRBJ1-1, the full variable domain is DGGITQSPKYLFRKEGQNVTLSCEQNLNHDAMYWYRQDPGQGLRLIYYSQIVNDFQKGDIAEGYSVSREKKESFPLTVTSAQKNPTAFYLCASSMLQGSEAFFGQGTRLTVV.

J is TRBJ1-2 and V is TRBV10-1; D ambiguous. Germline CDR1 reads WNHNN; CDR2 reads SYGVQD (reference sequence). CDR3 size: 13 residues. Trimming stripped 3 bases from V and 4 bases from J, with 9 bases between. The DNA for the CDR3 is TGCGCCAGCAGTGATTTGGACTTCTATGGCTACACCTTC. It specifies CASSDLDFYGYTF.

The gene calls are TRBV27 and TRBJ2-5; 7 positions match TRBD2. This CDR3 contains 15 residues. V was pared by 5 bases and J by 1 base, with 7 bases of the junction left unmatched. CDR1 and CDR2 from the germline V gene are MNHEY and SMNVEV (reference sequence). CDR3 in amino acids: CASSSPSSGQETQYF. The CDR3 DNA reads TGTGCCAGCAGTAGCCCCTCTAGCGGCCAAGAGACCCAGTACTTC.

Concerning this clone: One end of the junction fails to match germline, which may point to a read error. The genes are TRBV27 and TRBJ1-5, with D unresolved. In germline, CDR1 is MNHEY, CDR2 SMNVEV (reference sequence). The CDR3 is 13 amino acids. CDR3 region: CASGWSSHQPQHF. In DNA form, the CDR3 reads TGTGCCAGTGGGTGGAGTAGCCATCAGCCCCAGCATTTT.